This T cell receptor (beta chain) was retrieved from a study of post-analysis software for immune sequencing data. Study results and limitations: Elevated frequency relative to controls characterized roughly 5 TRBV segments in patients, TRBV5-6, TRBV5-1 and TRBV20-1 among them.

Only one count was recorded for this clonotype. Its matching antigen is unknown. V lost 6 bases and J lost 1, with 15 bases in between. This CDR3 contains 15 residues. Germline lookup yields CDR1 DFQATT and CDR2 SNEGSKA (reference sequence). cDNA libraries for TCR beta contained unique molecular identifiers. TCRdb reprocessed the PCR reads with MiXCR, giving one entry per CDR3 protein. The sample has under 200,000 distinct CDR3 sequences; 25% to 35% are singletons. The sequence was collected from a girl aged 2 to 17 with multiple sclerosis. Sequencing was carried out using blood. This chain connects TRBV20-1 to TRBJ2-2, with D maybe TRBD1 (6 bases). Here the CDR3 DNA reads TGCAGTGCCCGAGGAGGACAGTGGAACACCGGGGAGCTGTTTTTT. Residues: CSARGGQWNTGELFF.